Reported below is one T cell receptor beta chain. With TRAV- and TRBV-specific primers, first-strand cDNA was made, covering the alpha and beta chains. TCR amplification involved approximately 20 PCR cycles with a constant-region primer and V-primer adapter. TCRdb reprocessed the reads with MiXCR, giving one entry per CDR3 protein. The table includes 60,000 to 90,000 distinct CDR3 sequences, 31% detected once. This specimen comes from a study of low-dose radiotherapy and immunotherapy resistance in tumors. This CDR3 region has 13 residues. Germline values: CDR1 MNHEY, CDR2 SVGEGT. Trimming stripped 0 bases from V and 3 bases from J, with 3 bases between. Time point of the sample: before trial treatment. The therapy administered to donors comprised nivolumab, ipilimumab, aspirin, low-dose cyclophosphamide and low-dose radiotherapy.

This chain connects TRBV6-2 or TRBV6-3 to TRBJ1-5; no clear D. This sequence originates from a female donor with ovarian cancer. Sequencing used PBMCs, obtained before treatment. CDR3 bases: TGTGCCAGCAGTTACTCGATCAATCAGCCCCAGCATTTT. Amino acids: CASSYSINQPQHF.